This TCR beta chain was captured by sequencing in a study of blood T cell repertoires in COVID-19. Overall study context: Donors in the United States, Italy and Spain gave samples during acute or convalescent COVID-19. T cells, B-cell-depleted T cells, or PBMCs supplied cDNA or gDNA.

Authors' analysis steps: Reference gene primer amplification gave nucleated cell count estimates. The table came from immunoSEQ multiplex PCR; TCRdb's copy has only in-frame clones and leaves some out. V and J calls and clone size follow that table, whereas D and trimming were derived from the DNA. The sample records over 20,000 clones, approximately 86% being singletons. With 5 bases removed from V and 0 bases from J, the gap between germline ends came to 14 bases. Germline loops: CDR1 LNHDA, CDR2 SQIVND (reference sequence). This CDR3 comprises 17 residues. This TCR was sampled from a man in his 70s with acute or convalescent COVID-19. Sequenced input: peripheral blood. The chain uses TRBV19 and TRBJ2-6, with a tentative D call TRBD2 (7 bases). CDR3 protein: CASSLQGGFSGANVLTF. CDR3 DNA sequence: TGTGCCAGTAGTTTACAGGGAGGGTTCTCTGGGGCCAACGTCCTGACTTTC.